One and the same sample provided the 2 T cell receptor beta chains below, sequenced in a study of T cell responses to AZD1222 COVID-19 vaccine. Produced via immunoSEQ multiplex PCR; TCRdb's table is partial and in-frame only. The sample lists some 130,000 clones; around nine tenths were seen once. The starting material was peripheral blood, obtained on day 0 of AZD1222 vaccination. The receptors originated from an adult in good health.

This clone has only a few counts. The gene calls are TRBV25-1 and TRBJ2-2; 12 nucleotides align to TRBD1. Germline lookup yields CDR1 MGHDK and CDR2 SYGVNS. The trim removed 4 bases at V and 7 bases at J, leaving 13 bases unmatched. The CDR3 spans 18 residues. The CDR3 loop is CASSGLGSGQGASGELFF. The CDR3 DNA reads TGTGCCAGCAGTGGGCTTGGTTCGGGACAGGGGGCGAGCGGGGAGCTGTTTTTT. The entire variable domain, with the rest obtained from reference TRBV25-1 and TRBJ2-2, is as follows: EADIYQTPRYLVIGTGKKITLECSQTMGHDKMYWYQQDPGMELHLIHYSYGVNSTEKGDLSSESTVSRIRTEHFPLTLESARPSHTSQYLCASSGLGSGQGASGELFFGEGSRLTVL.

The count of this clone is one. CDR3 residues: CASSPWGREIGDTQYF. In DNA, the CDR3 is TGCGCCAGCAGCCCCTGGGGGCGGGAGATTGGAGATACGCAGTATTTT. The chain links TRBV5-1 to TRBJ2-3; possibly TRBD2 for D (7 bases). From germline, CDR1 is SGHRS and CDR2 YFSETQ. Trimming took off 4 bases at V and 5 bases at J, with 20 bases between the two ends. The CDR3 sequence is 16 residues long. Full variable domain (outside the CDR3, taken from reference TRBV5-1 and TRBJ2-3): KAGVTQTPRYLIKTRGQQVTLSCSPISGHRSVSWYQQTPGQGLQFLFEYFSETQRNKGNFPGRFSGRQFSNSRSEMNVSTLELGDSALYLCASSPWGREIGDTQYFGPGTRLTVL.